What follows is one T cell receptor beta chain and its context. What it recognizes is unknown. The CDR3 loop spans 16 amino acids. The V gene's germline CDR1 is MNHNS and CDR2 SASEGT. Libraries used 5'RACE template switching adding universal primer site and UMIs. TCRdb re-analyzed the 5' RACE reads; it lists each CDR3 protein once, without DNA. The specimen's table records roughly 390,000 distinct CDR3 sequences. The data were obtained in a study of T cells expressing NK-cell markers. Study-wide background: The eight sequenced donors comprised seven who were HCMV-seropositive and one who was seronegative. General study points: Topping the CD3+CD56-NKG2C+ fraction as well were these clonotypes, in a handful of donors. For roughly 6 donors, the dominant NKG2C+ clonotypes made up roughly 1.0-7.5% of their CD8+ T cells.

The TCR comes from a man aged 18 to 69 in good health. V gene TRBV6-1 combines with J gene TRBJ1-1; absent DNA, TCRdb's TRBD1 call cannot be checked. Sequencing was carried out using blood T cells: a sorted CD56 or NKG2C T cell subset, CD4+ or CD8+ T cells, or bulk PBMC T cells (not recorded which). The chain's CDR3 is CASKPSGGSANTEAFF.